This TCR beta chain was sequenced for a study of CD8+CD57+ T cells in acquired aplastic anemia. It was genomic DNA that served as the template for profiling TCR beta VDJ and CDR3. TCRdb used MiXCR to reprocess the reads, holding one entry per CDR3 protein. This table has about 200,000 distinct CDR3 sequences, 65% appearing once. Germline trimming cut 6 bases from V and 5 bases from J; bases unmatched to any gene: 7. CDR1 and CDR2 (germline): SEHNR, FQNEAQ (reference sequence). The CDR3 is 15 residues long. The authors sequenced patients whose flow cytometry had shown CD8+CD57+ cell expansion. Each patient carried a diagnosis of severe acquired aplastic anemia. This clonotype has a single count.

This chain links TRBV7-9 with TRBJ2-3; 11 nucleotides agree with TRBD2. Sequencing was carried out using sorted CD4+, CD8+, or CD8+CD57+ T cells (not recorded which) from PBMCs. The clonotype originates from a human donor with aplastic anemia. The CDR3 spells CASRVSGGARDTQYF. The DNA for the CDR3 is TGTGCCAGCAGGGTTAGCGGGGGGGCCAGAGATACGCAGTATTTT.